Following are 23 T cell receptor beta chains from one sample sequenced in a study of blood T cell repertoires in COVID-19. Only in-frame clones appear in the TCRdb table, and some are missing; sequencing was by immunoSEQ multiplex PCR. The sample records more than 200,000 clones, 70% to 90% being singletons. The sample was peripheral blood. These receptors originate from a man younger than 45 with COVID-19, enrolled during active disease.

The genes are TRBV6-5 and TRBJ2-1; TRBD1 agrees at 8 bases. This CDR3 is 13 amino acids long. V dropped 5 bases and J dropped 15; count of bases not matched to a gene: 12. Germline-derived CDR1 and CDR2 are MNHEY and SVGAGI. CDR3 nucleotide sequence: TGTGCCAGCAGTCCTGGACAGGGAAACTCGTGGTTCTTC. The encoded protein is CASSPGQGNSWFF.

This clone was counted a few times. J is TRBJ2-7 and V is TRBV6-6; 7 bases are a match to TRBD2. The CDR3 consists of 14 residues. The germline V gene has CDR1 MNHNY and CDR2 SVGAGI (reference sequence). Trimming at V came to 7 bases and at J to 2 bases, leaving 8 bases not matched to a gene. CDR3 in DNA: TGTGCCAGCACTCTCGGGGGGACTACCTACGAGCAGTACTTC. Its translation: CASTLGGTTYEQYF.

This clone showed up just once. The V call is TRBV30, the J call TRBJ2-3; 10 nucleotides agree with TRBD2. The V segment lost 0 bases and the J segment 5 bases; nucleotides outside the gene matches: 5. This CDR3 comprises 15 residues. Per germline, CDR1 GTSNPN and CDR2 SVGIG (reference sequence). CDR3 sequence: CAWSVLAGLGDTQYF. DNA of the CDR3: TGTGCCTGGAGTGTACTAGCGGGGTTAGGAGATACGCAGTATTTT.

The rearrangement uses TRBV7-2 and TRBJ1-3; D remains ambiguous. Germline CDR1 reads SGHTA; CDR2 reads FQGNSA. The CDR3 contains 15 residues. V shed 5 bases and J shed 3 bases, with 14 bases lying between them. CDR3 in DNA: TGTGCCAGCAGCCGTGATACTGTTATTGGAAACACCATATATTTT. It specifies CASSRDTVIGNTIYF. The whole variable domain, remainder taken from reference TRBV7-2 and TRBJ1-3, is GAGVSQSPSNKVTEKGKDVELRCDPISGHTALYWYRQSLGQGLEFLIYFQGNSAPDKSGLPSDRFSAERTGGSVSTLTIQRTQQEDSAVYLCASSRDTVIGNTIYFGEGSWLTVV.

This clone appeared a single time. The chain carries TRBV18 and TRBJ1-3; 9 bases are a match to TRBD1. With 11 bases clipped from V and 4 bases from J, the junction kept 12 bases outside the gene matches. CDR3 length: 15 amino acids. Germline lookup yields CDR1 KGHSH and CDR2 LQKENI. CDR3 DNA sequence: TGTGCCTCCAGTGACAGGGGGATAGCCGGAAACACCATATATTTT. Translating gives CASSDRGIAGNTIYF.

The CDR3 coding sequence is TGTGCCAGCAGCCCCGGGTTTTATGGCTACACCTTC. This translates into CASSPGFYGYTF. V and J are TRBV7-2 and TRBJ1-2, with no clear D. Trimming cost V 5 bases and J 5 bases, with 9 bases left between them. Germline V gives CDR1 SGHTA, CDR2 FQGNSA. This CDR3 region has 12 residues.

The sample holds a few counts of this clone. The V gene is TRBV19, the J gene TRBJ1-1; 7 bases align to TRBD1. The CDR3 has 14 residues. The V gene end was trimmed by 6 bases and the J gene end by 1 base; junction bases not matched to a gene: 5. The V gene's germline CDR1 is LNHDA and CDR2 SQIVND (reference sequence). The CDR3 loop is CASRVTGANTEAFF. Written as DNA, the CDR3 is TGTGCCAGTAGGGTCACAGGGGCGAACACTGAAGCTTTCTTT.

V and J are TRBV30 and TRBJ2-7, with a possible D match to TRBD2 (5 bases). The germline V gene has CDR1 GTSNPN and CDR2 SVGIG (reference sequence). This CDR3 contains 14 residues. Trimming pared 2 bases from V and 7 bases from J, leaving 18 bases between. CDR3 region: CAWSHGGLGGEQYF. DNA of the CDR3: TGTGCCTGGAGTCACGGCGGGCTGGGTGGGGAGCAGTACTTC.

The chain employs TRBV2 and TRBJ1-1, with D possibly TRBD1 on 6 matching bases. The CDR3 has 15 residues. The V gene's germline CDR1 is SNHLY and CDR2 FYNNEI. The V end was cut by 2 bases, the J end by 4 bases, with 14 bases between. The CDR3 reads CASSETIWTATEAFF. The CDR3 region has the DNA TGTGCCAGCAGTGAAACGATCTGGACAGCCACTGAAGCTTTCTTT.

V gene TRBV4-3 combines with J gene TRBJ1-2; D remains ambiguous. The CDR3 contains 15 residues. The germline V gene encodes CDR1 LGHNA and CDR2 YSLEER. Trimming took 4 bases from V and 8 from J, leaving 20 bases between them. The DNA of the CDR3 is TGCGCCAGCAGCCTCACCGCAGGATCCCGGTGGGGCTACACCTTC. Protein sequence: CASSLTAGSRWGYTF.

The rearrangement joins TRBV19 to TRBJ1-4, with 8 bases lining up with TRBD1. Trimming removed 5 bases from V and 5 bases from J; junction bases left unmatched: 7. Germline assignment: CDR1 LNHDA and CDR2 SQIVND (reference sequence). The CDR3 spans 15 residues. The CDR3: CASSDRTGRNEKLFF. Written as DNA, the CDR3 is TGTGCCAGTAGTGACAGGACAGGGCGCAATGAAAAACTGTTTTTT. Full variable domain (rest looked up from reference TRBV19 and TRBJ1-4): DGGITQSPKYLFRKEGQNVTLSCEQNLNHDAMYWYRQDPGQGLRLIYYSQIVNDFQKGDIAEGYSVSREKKESFPLTVTSAQKNPTAFYLCASSDRTGRNEKLFFGSGTQLSVL.

The gene calls are TRBV19 and TRBJ1-2; 8 nucleotides agree with TRBD1. V lost 6 bases and J lost 7; bases outside the gene matches: 4. Germline V gene lookup returns CDR1 LNHDA and CDR2 SQIVND (reference sequence). CDR3 length: 12 residues. As DNA, the CDR3 is TGTGCCAGTAGCCTCGGACAGGGTGGCTACACCTTC. Residues: CASSLGQGGYTF.

The chain links TRBV19 to TRBJ2-1, with 7 bases aligning to TRBD2. The CDR3 is 15 residues long. Germline CDR1 and CDR2: LNHDA and SQIVND (reference sequence). J was trimmed by 0 bases and V by 3 bases; bases with no gene match: 2. The DNA for the CDR3 is TGTGCCAGTAGTATGGGCGGGAGCTCCTACAATGAGCAGTTCTTC. Residues: CASSMGGSSYNEQFF. Together with reference TRBV19 and TRBJ2-1, the CDR3 gives the full variable domain: DGGITQSPKYLFRKEGQNVTLSCEQNLNHDAMYWYRQDPGQGLRLIYYSQIVNDFQKGDIAEGYSVSREKKESFPLTVTSAQKNPTAFYLCASSMGGSSYNEQFFGPGTRLTVL.

Here the CDR3 DNA reads TGCGCCAGCAGCTTGGTCCAGGTGGTAGATACGCAGTATTTT. This encodes CASSLVQVVDTQYF. V is TRBV5-1 and J is TRBJ2-3; D remains unclear. This CDR3 is built from 14 residues. Per the germline V gene, CDR1 is SGHRS and CDR2 is YFSETQ. The V and J ends lost 0 bases and 5 bases respectively, with 10 bases between them.

As DNA, the CDR3 is TGTGCCAGCAGATTCAGCGGGAGGGGGACAGATACGCAGTATTTT. Its protein is CASRFSGRGTDTQYF. The chain carries TRBV28 and TRBJ2-3; 10 bases match TRBD2. Germline V CDR1 and CDR2: MDHEN, SYDVKM. This CDR3 has 15 residues. With V trimmed by 6 bases and J by 3 bases, 6 bases remained unmatched.

The chain combines TRBV7-2 with TRBJ2-3; D may be TRBD1 (5 bases). Germline V gene lookup returns CDR1 SGHTA and CDR2 FQGNSA. V was pared by 1 base and J by 1 base, with 6 bases between. The CDR3 has 14 residues. Here the CDR3 DNA reads TGTGCCAGCAGCTTAGAAGGGGGCACAGATACGCAGTATTTT. It encodes CASSLEGGTDTQYF.

The J gene is TRBJ1-5, the V gene TRBV18; possibly TRBD1 for D (6 bases). V gave up 5 bases and J gave up 3 bases, with 11 bases separating them. This CDR3 contains 14 residues. The germline V gene encodes CDR1 KGHSH and CDR2 LQKENI. The CDR3 DNA is TGTGCCAGCTCATACGGACAGCTCAATCAGCCCCAGCATTTT. This gives the protein CASSYGQLNQPQHF.

This chain joins TRBV19 and TRBJ2-1, with 14 bases fitting TRBD2. Germline V gene sequence: CDR1 LNHDA, CDR2 SQIVND (reference sequence). This CDR3 contains 16 residues. Losses at the gene ends were 5 bases for V and 9 bases for J; bases not matched to a gene: 9. CDR3 protein: CASSPRLAGGPIEQFF. In nucleotides, the CDR3 is TGTGCCAGTAGTCCCAGACTAGCGGGGGGGCCGATTGAGCAGTTCTTC.

The chain is built from TRBV19 and TRBJ1-6, with 9 bases matching TRBD1. Per germline, CDR1 LNHDA and CDR2 SQIVND (reference sequence). The CDR3 loop spans 15 amino acids. The V and J ends lost 5 bases and 9 bases, in that order; junction bases with no gene match: 8. The CDR3 DNA reads TGTGCCAGTAGTGGGCGACAGGGGGGACCTTCACCCCTCCACTTT. Its translation: CASSGRQGGPSPLHF.

A single count supports this clone. This rearrangement joins TRBV19 to TRBJ1-6; 9 bases are a match to TRBD1. Germline V gene data show CDR1 as LNHDA and CDR2 as SQIVND (reference sequence). V shed 5 bases, J shed 2 bases, and the junction held 7 bases outside the gene matches. The CDR3 runs to 17 residues. As DNA, the CDR3 is TGTGCCAGTAGTCCGATCGACAGGGGGGCCTATAATTCACCCCTCCACTTT. It yields the protein CASSPIDRGAYNSPLHF.

This clone was detected once. This rearrangement joins TRBV7-9 to TRBJ2-7; D may be TRBD1 (6 bases). Germline assignment: CDR1 SEHNR and CDR2 FQNEAQ (reference sequence). The V end was cut by 4 bases, the J end by 3 bases, with 16 bases between. The CDR3 loop spans 15 amino acids. CDR3 bases: TGTGCCAGCAGCTCCTCCGGGACACCGCACTACGAGCAGTACTTC. It is translated as CASSSSGTPHYEQYF.

The chain carries TRBV5-6 and TRBJ1-2; perhaps TRBD1 as D (6 bases). There are 13 residues in the CDR3. The V end was cut by 4 bases, the J end by 4 bases, with 11 bases between. Germline-derived CDR1 and CDR2 are SGHDT and YYEEEE. CDR3 bases: TGTGCCAGCAGCGCCGGACAGTTCTATGGCTACACCTTC. Protein product: CASSAGQFYGYTF.

The chain is built from TRBV9 and TRBJ1-6, with 8 positions matching TRBD1. Trimming took 4 bases from V and 10 from J; bases not matched to a gene: 10. This CDR3 comprises 15 residues. Germline V gives CDR1 SGDLS, CDR2 YYNGEE. For the CDR3, the DNA is TGTGCCAGCAGCCCTTCCAGGACAGGGTCGTCACCCCTCCACTTT. Translated: CASSPSRTGSSPLHF.